These 13 T cell receptor beta chains originate from one sample sequenced in a study of T-cell reconstitution after alpha-beta-depleted transplantation in children. Using unique molecular identifiers, the investigators prepared the TCRbeta library. TCRdb independently ran MiXCR on the PCR reads; one entry per CDR3 protein. The sample contains 550,000 to 800,000 distinct CDR3 sequences, around 13% of which appear only once. The sample in question was PBMCs, obtained before TCRalphabeta/CD19-depleted stem cell transplant. All receptors come from a girl aged 2-10 years with congenital amegakaryocytic thrombocytopenia, due to receive a stem cell transplant.

This clonotype was seen repeatedly, ten times or more. This chain connects TRBV29-1 to TRBJ2-7; D not resolved. V gave up 4 bases and J gave up 0 bases, with 7 bases separating them. Germline V gives CDR1 SQVTM, CDR2 ANQGSEA. This CDR3 spans 12 amino acids. The CDR3 protein is CSVARSSYEQYF. CDR3 DNA: TGCAGCGTTGCCAGGAGCTCCTACGAGCAGTACTTC.

The chain combines TRBV19 with TRBJ2-2; 12 bases match TRBD2. J gave up 4 bases and V 5 bases, and 8 bases lay outside the gene matches. The CDR3 spans 17 residues. CDR1 is LNHDA and CDR2 is SQIVND in the germline V gene (reference sequence). CDR3 sequence: CASSVLAGGPGTGELFF. In DNA, the CDR3 is TGTGCCAGTAGTGTGCTAGCGGGAGGGCCGGGCACCGGGGAGCTGTTTTTT.

This clonotype was seen repeatedly, ten times or more. The chain combines TRBV12-3 or TRBV12-4 with TRBJ2-7; 9 positions agree with TRBD2. V shed 5 bases and J 4 bases; nucleotides not matched to a gene: 6. This CDR3 region has 14 residues. The chain's CDR3 is CASSDLAGEYEQYF. The CDR3 DNA sequence: TGTGCCAGCAGTGACTTAGCGGGAGAGTACGAGCAGTACTTC.

The chain uses TRBV3-1 and TRBJ2-2, with D perhaps TRBD2 (5 bases). V was pared by 1 base and J by 10 bases, with 19 bases between. This CDR3 has 16 amino acids. Germline V CDR1 and CDR2: LGHDT, YNNKEL (reference sequence). CDR3 nucleotide sequence: TGTGCCAGCAGCCAAGCAGCGCTAGCTAGAGAATCGGAGCTGTTTTTT. This translates into CASSQAALARESELFF.

The chain links TRBV30 to TRBJ2-6; no reliable D call. The CDR3 is made up of 16 amino acids. Between the trimmed V and J ends, which lost 4 bases and 2 bases, there was a span of 15 bases. The germline gives CDR1 GTSNPN, CDR2 SVGIG (reference sequence). CDR3 loop: CAWNTRVRTGANVLTF. The CDR3 bases are TGTGCCTGGAACACACGTGTCCGGACTGGGGCCAACGTCCTGACTTTC.

In this sample, this clonotype turned up many times. This chain connects TRBV29-1 to TRBJ2-1; D ambiguous. The ends were cut back, 3 bases at V and 2 bases at J, with 17 bases in the middle. Germline lookup yields CDR1 SQVTM and CDR2 ANQGSEA. This CDR3 has 16 amino acids. The CDR3 coding sequence is TGCAGCGTTGACTGGAGAAAGGCTTCGGCCTACAATGAGCAGTTCTTC. This sequence encodes CSVDWRKASAYNEQFF.

This clonotype was seen ten or more times. The chain uses TRBV5-1 and TRBJ1-4; TRBD1 matches 7 bases. After removal of 2 bases from V and 8 bases from J, the junction contained 6 bases not matched to a gene. The CDR3 totals 14 residues. CDR1 is SGHRS, CDR2 YFSETQ, per germline. CDR3 coding DNA: TGCGCCAGCAGCTTACGGACAGGAGACGAAAAACTGTTTTTT. The encoded protein is CASSLRTGDEKLFF.

The V and J genes are TRBV3-1 and TRBJ1-3, with a tentative D call TRBD1 (5 bases). V shed 6 bases and J shed 0 bases, with 24 bases lying between them. The CDR3 is 19 amino acids. Germline CDR1 LGHDT, CDR2 YNNKEL (reference sequence). CDR3 DNA sequence: TGTGCCAGCAGTTTTTCTGGGGGAAAAGATGTACACTCTGGAAACACCATATATTTT. Its translation is CASSFSGGKDVHSGNTIYF.

This clonotype was detected ten times or more. The chain is built from TRBV7-9 and TRBJ2-3; D might be TRBD1 (5 bases). Germline lookup yields CDR1 SEHNR and CDR2 FQNEAQ (reference sequence). The CDR3 contains 15 residues. Trimming removed 4 bases from V and 4 bases from J, with 15 bases in between. The CDR3 DNA follows: TGTGCCAGCAGCTATACAGGAGTAGAGGCAGATACGCAGTATTTT. It translates to CASSYTGVEADTQYF.

Here the CDR3 reads CASSWETGGNYGYTF. CDR3 DNA: TGCGCCAGCAGCTGGGAGACAGGGGGCAACTATGGCTACACCTTC. The gene calls are TRBV5-1 and TRBJ1-2, with 10 positions matching TRBD1. V lost 3 bases to trimming and J lost 2 bases; unmatched junction nucleotides: 4. Germline CDR1 reads SGHRS; CDR2 reads YFSETQ. The CDR3 is made up of 15 amino acids.

V and J are TRBV5-1 and TRBJ2-2; no firm D call. The V and J ends lost 2 bases and 6 bases respectively, with 8 bases between them. Germline V CDR1 and CDR2: SGHRS, YFSETQ. This CDR3 contains 13 residues. The CDR3 DNA is TGCGCCAGCAGCTTTCTTGGGGCCGGGGAGCTGTTTTTT. Encoded protein: CASSFLGAGELFF.

This clonotype was counted at least ten times. The DNA for the CDR3 is TGTGCCAGCAGTGAAGGTAGCGGGAGGGCCCTCGGGTTCTTC. This sequence encodes CASSEGSGRALGFF. The V call is TRBV2, the J call TRBJ2-1, with 11 bases aligning to TRBD2. This CDR3 comprises 14 residues. Trimming removed 1 base from V and 15 bases from J; junction bases left unmatched: 8. Germline loops: CDR1 SNHLY, CDR2 FYNNEI.

The rearrangement uses TRBV7-6 and TRBJ2-1, with 7 bases that match TRBD1. This CDR3 has 15 residues. J gave up 8 bases and V 5 bases, and 12 bases lay outside the gene matches. Looked up from germline, CDR1 is SGHVS and CDR2 is FNYEAQ. CDR3 nucleotide sequence: TGTGCCAGCAGCGGGGAGACAGGGACGGTCTATGAGCAGTTCTTC. Residues: CASSGETGTVYEQFF.